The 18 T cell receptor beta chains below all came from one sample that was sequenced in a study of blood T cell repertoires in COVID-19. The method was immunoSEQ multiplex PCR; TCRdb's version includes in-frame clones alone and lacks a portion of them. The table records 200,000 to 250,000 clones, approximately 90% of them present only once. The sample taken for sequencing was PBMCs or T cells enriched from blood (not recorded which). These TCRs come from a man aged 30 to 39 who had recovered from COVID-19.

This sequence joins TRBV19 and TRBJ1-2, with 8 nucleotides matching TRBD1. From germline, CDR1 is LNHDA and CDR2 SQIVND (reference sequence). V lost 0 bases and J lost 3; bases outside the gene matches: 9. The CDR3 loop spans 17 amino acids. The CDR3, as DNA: TGTGCCAGTAGTATAGATCGTGGCAGGGGGCTCGACTATGGCTACACCTTC. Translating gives CASSIDRGRGLDYGYTF.

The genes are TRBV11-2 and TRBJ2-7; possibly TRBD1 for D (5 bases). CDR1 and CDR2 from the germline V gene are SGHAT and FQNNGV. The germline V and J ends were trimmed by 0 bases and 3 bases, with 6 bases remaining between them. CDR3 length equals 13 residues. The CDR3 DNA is TGTGCCAGCAGCTTAGAGCAGGGCTACGAGCAGTACTTC. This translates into CASSLEQGYEQYF.

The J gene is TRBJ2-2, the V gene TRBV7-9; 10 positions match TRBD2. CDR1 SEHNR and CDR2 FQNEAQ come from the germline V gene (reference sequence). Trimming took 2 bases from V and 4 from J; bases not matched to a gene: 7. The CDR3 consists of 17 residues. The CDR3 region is CASSLLAGAVGTGELFF. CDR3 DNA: TGTGCCAGCAGCTTACTAGCGGGAGCGGTAGGCACCGGGGAGCTGTTTTTT.

The CDR3 bases are TGTGCCAGCTCACTAGGCGGGGCAGCGTTCGACTACACCTTC. Protein: CASSLGGAAFDYTF. The chain combines TRBV18 with TRBJ1-2; TRBD1 might be the D (5 bases). V was pared by 4 bases and J by 10 bases, with 19 bases between. Germline CDR1 is KGHSH and CDR2 is LQKENI. CDR3 length: 14 amino acids. Using reference TRBV18 and TRBJ1-2 for the parts outside the CDR3, the full variable domain is NAGVMQNPRHLVRRRGQEARLRCSPMKGHSHVYWYRQLPEEGLKFMVYLQKENIIDESGMPKERFSAEFPKEGPSILRIQQVVRGDSAAYFCASSLGGAAFDYTFGSGTRLTVV.

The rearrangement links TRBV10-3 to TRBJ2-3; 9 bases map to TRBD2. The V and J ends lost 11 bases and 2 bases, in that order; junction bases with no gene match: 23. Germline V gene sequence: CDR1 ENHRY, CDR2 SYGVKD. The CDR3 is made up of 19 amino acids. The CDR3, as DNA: TGTGCCGCGCACCAGGTCGCCACCATAGCGGGGGCCCACACAGATACGCAGTATTTT. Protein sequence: CAAHQVATIAGAHTDTQYF.

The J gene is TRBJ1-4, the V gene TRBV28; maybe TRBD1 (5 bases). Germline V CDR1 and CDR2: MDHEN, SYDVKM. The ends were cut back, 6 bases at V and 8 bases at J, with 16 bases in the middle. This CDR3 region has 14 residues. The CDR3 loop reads CASSQLQGWEKLFF. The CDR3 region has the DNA TGTGCCAGCAGCCAATTGCAGGGTTGGGAAAAACTGTTTTTT.

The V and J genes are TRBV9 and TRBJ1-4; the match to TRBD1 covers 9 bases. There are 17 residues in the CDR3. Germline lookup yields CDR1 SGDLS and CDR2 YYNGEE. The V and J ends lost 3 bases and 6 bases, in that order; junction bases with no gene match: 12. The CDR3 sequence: CASSEGTGQGWYEKLFF. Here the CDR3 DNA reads TGTGCCAGCAGCGAAGGGACGGGACAGGGTTGGTATGAAAAACTGTTTTTT.

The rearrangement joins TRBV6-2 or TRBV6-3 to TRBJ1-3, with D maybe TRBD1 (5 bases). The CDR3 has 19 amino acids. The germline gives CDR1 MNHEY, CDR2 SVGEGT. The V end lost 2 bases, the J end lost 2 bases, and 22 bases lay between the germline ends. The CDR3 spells CASSYGRDLRDSPGNTIYF. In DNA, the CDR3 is TGTGCCAGCAGTTACGGACGCGATCTCAGGGATAGCCCTGGAAACACCATATATTTT.

Here the CDR3 reads CSARTGGNTEAFF. The DNA for the CDR3 is TGCAGCGCAAGGACAGGGGGCAACACTGAAGCTTTCTTT. V is TRBV29-1 and J is TRBJ1-1, with 11 bases that match TRBD1. Germline loops: CDR1 SQVTM, CDR2 ANQGSEA. J was trimmed by 2 bases and V by 7 bases; bases with no gene match: 3. CDR3 length: 13 amino acids.

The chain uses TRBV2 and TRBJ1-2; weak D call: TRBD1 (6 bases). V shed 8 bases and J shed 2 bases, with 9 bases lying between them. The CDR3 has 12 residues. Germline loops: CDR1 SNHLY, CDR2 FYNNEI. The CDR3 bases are TGTGCCAGCGGACAGCGCAACTATGGCTACACCTTC. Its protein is CASGQRNYGYTF.

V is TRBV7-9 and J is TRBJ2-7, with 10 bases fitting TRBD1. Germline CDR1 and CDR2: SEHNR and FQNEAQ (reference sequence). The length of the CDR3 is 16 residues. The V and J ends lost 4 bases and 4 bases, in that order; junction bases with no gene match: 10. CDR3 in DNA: TGTGCCAGCAGCTCCACTTCCGGGACAGGGGTGTACGAGCAGTACTTC. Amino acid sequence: CASSSTSGTGVYEQYF.

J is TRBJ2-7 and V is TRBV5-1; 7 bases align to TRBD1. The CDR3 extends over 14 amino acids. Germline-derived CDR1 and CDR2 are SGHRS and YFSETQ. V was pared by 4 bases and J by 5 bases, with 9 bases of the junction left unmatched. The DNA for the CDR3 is TGCGCCAGCAGCCGAGCCCCAGGGGGTGACGAGCAGTACTTC. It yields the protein CASSRAPGGDEQYF.

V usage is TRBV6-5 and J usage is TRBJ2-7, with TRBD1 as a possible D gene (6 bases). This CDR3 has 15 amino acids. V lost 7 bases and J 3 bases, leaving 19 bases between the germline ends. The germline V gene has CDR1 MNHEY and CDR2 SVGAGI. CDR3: CASKRKTQGYYEQYF. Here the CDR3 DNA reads TGTGCCAGCAAGCGAAAGACCCAGGGGTACTACGAGCAGTACTTC.

CDR3 in DNA: TGCAGCGTTGCAGGGGGGCTACGGAATGAGCAGTTCTTC. This translates into CSVAGGLRNEQFF. V usage is TRBV29-1 and J usage is TRBJ2-1; possible D gene TRBD1, 7 bases. From germline, CDR1 is SQVTM and CDR2 ANQGSEA. V lost 4 bases and J lost 7, with 14 bases in between. CDR3 length: 13 residues.

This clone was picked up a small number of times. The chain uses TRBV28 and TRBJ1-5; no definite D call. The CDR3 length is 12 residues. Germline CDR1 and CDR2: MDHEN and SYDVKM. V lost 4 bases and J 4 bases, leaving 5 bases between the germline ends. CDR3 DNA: TGTGCCAGCAGTTCGGGTAATCAGCCCCAGCATTTT. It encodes CASSSGNQPQHF.

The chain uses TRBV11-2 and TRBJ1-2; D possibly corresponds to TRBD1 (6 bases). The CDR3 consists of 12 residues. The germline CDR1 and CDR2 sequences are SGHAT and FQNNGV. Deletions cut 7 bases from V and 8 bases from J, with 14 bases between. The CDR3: CASTQGGGGYTF. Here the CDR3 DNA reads TGTGCCAGCACCCAAGGGGGGGGCGGCTACACCTTC.

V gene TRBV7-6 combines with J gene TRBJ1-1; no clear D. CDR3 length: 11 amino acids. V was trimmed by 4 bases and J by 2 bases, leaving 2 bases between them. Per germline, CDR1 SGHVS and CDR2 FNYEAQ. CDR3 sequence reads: CASSSNTEAFF. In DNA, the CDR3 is TGTGCCAGCAGCTCAAACACTGAAGCTTTCTTT.

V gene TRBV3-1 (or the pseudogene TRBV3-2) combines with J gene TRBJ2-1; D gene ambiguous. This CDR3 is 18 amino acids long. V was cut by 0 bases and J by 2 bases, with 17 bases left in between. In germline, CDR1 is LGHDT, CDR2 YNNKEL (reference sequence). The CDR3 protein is CASSQDYLVVLAYNEQFF. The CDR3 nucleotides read TGTGCCAGCAGCCAAGATTATTTAGTAGTCCTCGCCTACAATGAGCAGTTCTTC.